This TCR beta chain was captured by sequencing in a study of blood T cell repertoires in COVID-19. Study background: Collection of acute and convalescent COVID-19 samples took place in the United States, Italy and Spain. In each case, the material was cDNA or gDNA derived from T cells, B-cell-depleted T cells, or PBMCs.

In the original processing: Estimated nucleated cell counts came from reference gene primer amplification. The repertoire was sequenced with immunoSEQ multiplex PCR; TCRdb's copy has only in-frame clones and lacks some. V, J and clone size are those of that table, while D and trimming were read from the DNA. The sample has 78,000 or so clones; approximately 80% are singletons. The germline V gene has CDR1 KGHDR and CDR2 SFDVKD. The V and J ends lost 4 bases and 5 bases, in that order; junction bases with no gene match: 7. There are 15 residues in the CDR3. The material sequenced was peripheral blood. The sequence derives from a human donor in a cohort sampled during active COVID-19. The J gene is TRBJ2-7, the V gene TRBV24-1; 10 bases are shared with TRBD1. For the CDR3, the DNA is TGTGCCACCAGTGACACCGGACAGGGGGTTGACGAGCAGTACTTC. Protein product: CATSDTGQGVDEQYF.